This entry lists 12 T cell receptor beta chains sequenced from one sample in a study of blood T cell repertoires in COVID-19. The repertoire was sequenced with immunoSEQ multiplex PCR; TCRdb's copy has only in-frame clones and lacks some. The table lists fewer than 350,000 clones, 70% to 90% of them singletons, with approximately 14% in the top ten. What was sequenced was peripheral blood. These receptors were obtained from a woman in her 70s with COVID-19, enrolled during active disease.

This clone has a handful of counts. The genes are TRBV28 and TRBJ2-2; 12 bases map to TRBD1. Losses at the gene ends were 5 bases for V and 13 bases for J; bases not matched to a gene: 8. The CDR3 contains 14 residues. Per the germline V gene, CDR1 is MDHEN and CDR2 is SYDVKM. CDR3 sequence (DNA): TGTGCCAGCAGTGCGGGACAGGGGGCGCTTATGCTGTTTTTT. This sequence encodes CASSAGQGALMLFF.

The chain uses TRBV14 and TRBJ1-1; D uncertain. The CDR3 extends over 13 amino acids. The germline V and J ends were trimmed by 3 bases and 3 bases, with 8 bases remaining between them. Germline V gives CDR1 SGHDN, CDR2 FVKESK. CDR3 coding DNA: TGTGCCAGCAGCCAGGCCCTCTACACTGAAGCTTTCTTT. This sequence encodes CASSQALYTEAFF.

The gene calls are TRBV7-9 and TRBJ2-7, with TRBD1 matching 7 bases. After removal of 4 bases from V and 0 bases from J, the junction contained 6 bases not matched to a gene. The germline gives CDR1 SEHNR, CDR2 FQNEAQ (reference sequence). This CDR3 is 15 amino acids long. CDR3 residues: CASSSDRVPSYEQYF. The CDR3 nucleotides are TGTGCCAGCAGCTCCGACAGGGTACCCTCCTACGAGCAGTACTTC.

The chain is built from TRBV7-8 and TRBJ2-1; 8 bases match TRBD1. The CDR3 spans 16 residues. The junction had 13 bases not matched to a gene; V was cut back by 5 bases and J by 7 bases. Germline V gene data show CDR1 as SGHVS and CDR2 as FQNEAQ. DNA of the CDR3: TGTGCCAGCAGCGCCCGGCGACAGGGGACCGTTAATGAGCAGTTCTTC. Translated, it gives CASSARRQGTVNEQFF.

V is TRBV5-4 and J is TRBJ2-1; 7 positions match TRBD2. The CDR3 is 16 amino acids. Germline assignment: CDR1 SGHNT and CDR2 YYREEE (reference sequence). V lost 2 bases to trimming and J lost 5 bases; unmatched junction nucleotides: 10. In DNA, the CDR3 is TGTGCCAGCAGCTTTGGCACACTAGCGAGTAACAATGAGCAGTTCTTC. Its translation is CASSFGTLASNNEQFF.

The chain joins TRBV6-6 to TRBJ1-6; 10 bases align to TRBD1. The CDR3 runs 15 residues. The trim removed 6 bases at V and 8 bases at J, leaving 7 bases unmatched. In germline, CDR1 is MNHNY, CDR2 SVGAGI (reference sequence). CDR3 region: CASSPTGGWDSPLHF. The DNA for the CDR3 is TGTGCCAGCAGCCCGACAGGGGGCTGGGATTCACCCCTCCACTTT.

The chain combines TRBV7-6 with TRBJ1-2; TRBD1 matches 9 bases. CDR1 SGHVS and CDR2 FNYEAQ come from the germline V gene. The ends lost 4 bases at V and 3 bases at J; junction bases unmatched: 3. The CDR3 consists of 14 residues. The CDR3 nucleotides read TGTGCCAGCAGCTCGGGACAGGGAGACTATGGCTACACCTTC. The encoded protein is CASSSGQGDYGYTF.

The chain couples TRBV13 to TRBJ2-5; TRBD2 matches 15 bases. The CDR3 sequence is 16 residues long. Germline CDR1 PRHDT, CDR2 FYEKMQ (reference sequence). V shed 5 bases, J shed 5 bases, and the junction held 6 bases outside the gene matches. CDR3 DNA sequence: TGTGCCAGCAGCCCAGGGACTAGCGGGGGGCTGGAGACCCAGTACTTC. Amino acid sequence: CASSPGTSGGLETQYF.

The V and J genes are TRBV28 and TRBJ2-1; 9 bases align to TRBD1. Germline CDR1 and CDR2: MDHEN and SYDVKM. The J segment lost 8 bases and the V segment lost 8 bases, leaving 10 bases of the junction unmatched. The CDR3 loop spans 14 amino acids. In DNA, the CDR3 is TGTGCCAGCGGGAACAGGGGGCGCTTCCATGAGCAGTTCTTC. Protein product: CASGNRGRFHEQFF. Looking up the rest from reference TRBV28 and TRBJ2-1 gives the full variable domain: DVKVTQSSRYLVKRTGEKVFLECVQDMDHENMFWYRQDPGLGLRLIYFSYDVKMKEKGDIPEGYSVSREKKERFSLILESASTNQTSMYLCASGNRGRFHEQFFGPGTRLTVL.

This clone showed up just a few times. The CDR3 bases are TGTGCCAGCAGTTACGGGCAGCCCTATGGCTACACCTTC. Its protein product is CASSYGQPYGYTF. J is TRBJ1-2 and V is TRBV6-5; D not certain. CDR1 MNHEY and CDR2 SVGAGI come from the germline V gene. This CDR3 spans 13 amino acids. The V and J ends lost 2 bases and 4 bases respectively, with 8 bases between them.

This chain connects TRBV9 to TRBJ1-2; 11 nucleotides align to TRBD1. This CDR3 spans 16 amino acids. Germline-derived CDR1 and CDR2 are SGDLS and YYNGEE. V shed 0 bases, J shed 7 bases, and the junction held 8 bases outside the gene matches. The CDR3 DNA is TGTGCCAGCAGCGTAGGGACAGGGGGCAAAGGAGCTGGCTACACCTTC. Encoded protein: CASSVGTGGKGAGYTF.

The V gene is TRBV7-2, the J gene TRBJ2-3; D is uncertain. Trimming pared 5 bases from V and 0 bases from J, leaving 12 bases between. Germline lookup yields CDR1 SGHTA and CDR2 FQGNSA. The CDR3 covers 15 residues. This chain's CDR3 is CASSGWSSSTDTQYF. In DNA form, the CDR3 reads TGTGCCAGCAGCGGTTGGAGCTCTAGCACAGATACGCAGTATTTT.